What follows are 15 T cell receptor beta chains derived from one specimen sequenced in a study of regulatory T cells in long-lasting Graves disease. Stated time point: persistent/refractory GD, antithyroid drugs over 5 years with positive TRAb. From RNA extracted from PBMCs, the TCR library was made. TCR beta libraries were built with iRepertoire HTBI primers and Arm-PCR of CDR3 regions. TCRdb itself ran the multiplex PCR reads through MiXCR, one entry per CDR3 protein. The profile shows 300,000 to 350,000 distinct CDR3 sequences, about 20% of them singletons. The sample consisted of peripheral blood mononuclear cells (PBMCs), taken when the disease was refractory, from a patient treated with antithyroid drugs. The receptors stem from a female donor with Graves disease.

In this sample, this clonotype turned up many times. The chain has TRBV2 and TRBJ2-7; D not resolved. Germline V lookup: CDR1 SNHLY, CDR2 FYNNEI. The CDR3 is 11 amino acids. Trimming took off 5 bases at V and 6 bases at J, with 8 bases between the two ends. This CDR3 is CASSYPGEQYF. DNA for the CDR3: TGTGCCAGCAGTTACCCCGGCGAGCAGTACTTC.

The rearrangement links TRBV5-5 to TRBJ2-3; 9 bases fit TRBD2. Germline V CDR1 and CDR2: SGHKS, YYEKEE (reference sequence). Germline trimming cut 2 bases from V and 1 base from J; bases unmatched to any gene: 5. The CDR3 runs 16 residues. This chain's CDR3 is CASSLGERGGTDTQYF. CDR3 DNA: TGTGCCAGCAGCTTAGGGGAGCGGGGGGGCACAGATACGCAGTATTTT.

The V and J genes are TRBV15 and TRBJ2-3; no firm D call. The CDR3 runs 18 residues. Germline V gene sequence: CDR1 LNHNV, CDR2 YYDKDF (reference sequence). V dropped 0 bases and J dropped 0 bases, with 16 bases sitting between them. The CDR3 DNA reads TGTGCCACCAGCAGAGACACCCCTTTGGCGGAGAGCACAGATACGCAGTATTTT. It codes for CATSRDTPLAESTDTQYF.

At least ten counts were recorded for this clonotype. This rearrangement joins TRBV2 to TRBJ2-7, with TRBD1 matching over 9 bases. CDR1 SNHLY and CDR2 FYNNEI come from the germline V gene. V trimming: 6 bases; J trimming: 5 bases; junction bases outside the gene matches: 5. This CDR3 is 13 amino acids long. The CDR3 nucleotides are TGTGCCAGCAGCCGGGACAGGGTCAACGAGCAGTACTTC. Protein: CASSRDRVNEQYF.

This clonotype was seen many times. The V call is TRBV12-3 or TRBV12-4, the J call TRBJ2-7; TRBD1 matches 8 bases. Trimming at V came to 3 bases and at J to 7 bases, leaving 2 bases not matched to a gene. CDR3 size: 12 residues. CDR3 sequence (DNA): TGTGCCAGCAGTTTTAGGACAGGGGAGCAGTACTTC. It is translated as CASSFRTGEQYF.

This clonotype was counted many times. The J gene is TRBJ2-5, the V gene TRBV5-5; tentatively, D is TRBD2 (6 bases). The V gene's germline CDR1 is SGHKS and CDR2 YYEKEE (reference sequence). The ends were cut back, 0 bases at V and 5 bases at J, with 11 bases in the middle. The CDR3 loop spans 14 amino acids. CDR3 sequence (DNA): TGTGCCAGCAGCTTGGCGGGAGCCGGGGAGACCCAGTACTTC. Translating it yields CASSLAGAGETQYF.

This clonotype was detected only a few times. The chain recombines TRBV18 with TRBJ2-1; 9 positions agree with TRBD2. There are 14 residues in the CDR3. The V and J ends lost 4 bases and 7 bases, in that order; junction bases with no gene match: 5. Per the germline V gene, CDR1 is KGHSH and CDR2 is LQKENI. The chain's CDR3 is CASSLSGSRNEQFF. The CDR3 bases are TGTGCCAGCTCACTTAGCGGGAGTCGGAATGAGCAGTTCTTC.

Many counts were recorded for this clonotype. The chain has TRBV7-2 and TRBJ2-7; D is unresolved. The V gene lost 6 bases and the J gene lost 5 bases, with 14 bases spanning the gap. The CDR3 extends over 13 amino acids. Germline CDR1 and CDR2: SGHTA and FQGNSA. The CDR3 DNA reads as TGTGCCAGCAGGTCTCGGCCCTTTGACGAGCAGTACTTC. It is translated as CASRSRPFDEQYF. The variable domain in full, with the rest retrieved from reference TRBV7-2 and TRBJ2-7, is GAGVSQSPSNKVTEKGKDVELRCDPISGHTALYWYRQSLGQGLEFLIYFQGNSAPDKSGLPSDRFSAERTGGSVSTLTIQRTQQEDSAVYLCASRSRPFDEQYFGPGTRLTVT.

This clonotype appeared many times. CDR3 bases: TGTGCCAGCAGTTTACCCCCGGCTGAAGCTTTCTTT. Translating it yields CASSLPPAEAFF. The J gene is TRBJ1-1, the V gene TRBV12-3 or TRBV12-4; D unclear. V lost 2 bases and J 6 bases, leaving 7 bases between the germline ends. CDR3 length: 12 residues.

This clonotype was counted at least ten times. J is TRBJ1-5 and V is TRBV18, with 7 bases that match TRBD1. The CDR3 totals 16 residues. The germline CDR1 and CDR2 sequences are KGHSH and LQKENI. The V segment lost 3 bases and the J segment 7 bases; nucleotides outside the gene matches: 12. The CDR3 is CASSPSATGNRQPQHF. The CDR3 DNA reads as TGTGCCAGCTCACCCAGCGCGACAGGGAATCGACAGCCCCAGCATTTT.

This clonotype has a count of ten or more. V gene TRBV3-1 combines with J gene TRBJ1-6, with D unclear. Germline CDR1 LGHDT, CDR2 YNNKEL (reference sequence). The CDR3 loop spans 12 amino acids. V lost 7 bases and J lost 7, with 8 bases in between. For the CDR3, the DNA is TGTGCCAGCAAAAAGACCAATTCACCCCTCCACTTT. Protein sequence: CASKKTNSPLHF.

This clonotype was observed at least ten times. V gene TRBV28 combines with J gene TRBJ1-4, with 9 bases matching TRBD1. Germline assignment: CDR1 MDHEN and CDR2 SYDVKM. The CDR3 sequence is 14 residues long. V shed 5 bases, J shed 8 bases, and the junction held 6 bases outside the gene matches. DNA of the CDR3: TGTGCCAGCAGTCGGACAGGGGTGTTAGAAAAACTGTTTTTT. Translated, it gives CASSRTGVLEKLFF.

This clonotype occurred a few times. This chain joins TRBV5-1 and TRBJ2-7; D is perhaps TRBD2 (6 bases). The CDR3 extends over 12 amino acids. In germline, CDR1 is SGHRS, CDR2 YFSETQ. The V and J ends lost 5 bases and 3 bases respectively, with 9 bases between them. The CDR3 loop reads CASREGSYEQYF. Written as DNA, the CDR3 is TGCGCCAGCAGGGAGGGGAGCTACGAGCAGTACTTC.

The V and J genes are TRBV4-1 and TRBJ2-5, with D tentatively TRBD2 (6 bases). Trimming took off 5 bases at V and 4 bases at J, with 14 bases between the two ends. This CDR3 is built from 14 residues. Germline CDR1 is MGHRA and CDR2 is YSYEKL. DNA for the CDR3: TGCGCCAGCAGCGACCGCCACGGGGGAGAGACCCAGTACTTC. Encoded protein: CASSDRHGGETQYF.

This clonotype has at least ten counts. The chain joins TRBV30 to TRBJ2-2, with D hard to call. Germline CDR1 reads GTSNPN; CDR2 reads SVGIG (reference sequence). CDR3 size: 14 residues. V lost 3 bases and J lost 1, with 9 bases in between. CDR3 sequence reads: CAWRETLNTGELFF. DNA for the CDR3: TGTGCCTGGAGGGAGACACTGAACACCGGGGAGCTGTTTTTT.